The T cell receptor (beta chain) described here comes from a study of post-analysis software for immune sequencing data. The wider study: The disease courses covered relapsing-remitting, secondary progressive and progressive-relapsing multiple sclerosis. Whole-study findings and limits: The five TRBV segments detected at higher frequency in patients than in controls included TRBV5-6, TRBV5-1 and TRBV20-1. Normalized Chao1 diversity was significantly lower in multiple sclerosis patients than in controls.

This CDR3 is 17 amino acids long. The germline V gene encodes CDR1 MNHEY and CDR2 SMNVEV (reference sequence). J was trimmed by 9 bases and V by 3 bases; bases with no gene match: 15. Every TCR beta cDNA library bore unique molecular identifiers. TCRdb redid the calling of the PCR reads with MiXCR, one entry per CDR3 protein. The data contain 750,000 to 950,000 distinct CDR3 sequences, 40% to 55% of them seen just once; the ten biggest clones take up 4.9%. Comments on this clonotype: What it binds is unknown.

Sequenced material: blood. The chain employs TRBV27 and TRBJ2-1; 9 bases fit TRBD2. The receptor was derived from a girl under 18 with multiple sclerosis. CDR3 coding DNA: TGTGCCAGCAGTTTGAGTCTTCGGGGACTAGCCTTTCCTGAGCAGTTCTTC. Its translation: CASSLSLRGLAFPEQFF.